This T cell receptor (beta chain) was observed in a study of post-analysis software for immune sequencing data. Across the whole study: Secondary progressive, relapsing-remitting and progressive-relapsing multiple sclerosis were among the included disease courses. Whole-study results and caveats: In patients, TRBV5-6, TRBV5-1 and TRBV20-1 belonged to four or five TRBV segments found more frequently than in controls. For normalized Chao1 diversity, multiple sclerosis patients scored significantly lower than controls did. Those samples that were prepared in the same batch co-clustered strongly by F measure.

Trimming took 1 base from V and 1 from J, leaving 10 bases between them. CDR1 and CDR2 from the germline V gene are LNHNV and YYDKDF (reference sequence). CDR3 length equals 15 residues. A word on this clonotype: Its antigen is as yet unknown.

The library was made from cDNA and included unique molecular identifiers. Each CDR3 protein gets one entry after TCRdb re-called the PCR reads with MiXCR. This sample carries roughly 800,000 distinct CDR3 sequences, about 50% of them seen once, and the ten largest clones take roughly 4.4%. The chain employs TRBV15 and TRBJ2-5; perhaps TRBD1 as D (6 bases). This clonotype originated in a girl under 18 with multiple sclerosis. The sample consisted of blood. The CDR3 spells CATSRARTAQETQYF. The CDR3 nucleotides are TGTGCCACCAGCAGAGCCCGGACAGCCCAAGAGACCCAGTACTTC. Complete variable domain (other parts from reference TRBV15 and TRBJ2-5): DAMVIQNPRYQVTQFGKPVTLSCSQTLNHNVMYWYQQKSSQAPKLLFHYYDKDFNNEADTPDNFQSRRPNTSFCFLDIRSPGLGDTAMYLCATSRARTAQETQYFGPGTRLLVL.